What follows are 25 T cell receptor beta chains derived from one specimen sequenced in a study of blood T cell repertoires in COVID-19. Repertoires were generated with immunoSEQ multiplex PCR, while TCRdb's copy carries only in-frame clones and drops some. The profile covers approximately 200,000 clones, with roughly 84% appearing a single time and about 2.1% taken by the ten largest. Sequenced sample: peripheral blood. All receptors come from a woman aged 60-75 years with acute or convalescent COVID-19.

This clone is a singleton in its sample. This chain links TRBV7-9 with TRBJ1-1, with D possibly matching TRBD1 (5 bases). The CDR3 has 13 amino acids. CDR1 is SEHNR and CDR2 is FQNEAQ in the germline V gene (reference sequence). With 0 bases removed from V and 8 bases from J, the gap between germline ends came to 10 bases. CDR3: CASSLAGGGEAFF. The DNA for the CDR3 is TGTGCCAGCAGCTTAGCGGGGGGTGGAGAAGCTTTCTTT.

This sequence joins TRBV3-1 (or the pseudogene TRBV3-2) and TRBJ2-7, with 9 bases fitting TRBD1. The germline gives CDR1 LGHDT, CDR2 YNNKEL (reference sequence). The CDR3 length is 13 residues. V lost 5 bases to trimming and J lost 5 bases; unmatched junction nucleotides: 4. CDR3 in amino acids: CASSYGTGNEQYF. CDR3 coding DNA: TGTGCCAGCAGCTACGGGACAGGGAACGAGCAGTACTTC.

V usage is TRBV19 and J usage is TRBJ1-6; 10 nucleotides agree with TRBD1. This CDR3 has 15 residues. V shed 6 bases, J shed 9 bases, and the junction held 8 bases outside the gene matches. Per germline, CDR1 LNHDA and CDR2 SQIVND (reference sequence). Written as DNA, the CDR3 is TGTGCCAGTAGCGCCGGGACAGGGGTTGTTTCACCCCTCCACTTT. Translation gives CASSAGTGVVSPLHF.

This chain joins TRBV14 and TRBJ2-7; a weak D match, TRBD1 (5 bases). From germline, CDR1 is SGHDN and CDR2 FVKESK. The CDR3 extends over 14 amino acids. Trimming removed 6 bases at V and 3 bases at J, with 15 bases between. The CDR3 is CASSRTREGYEQYF. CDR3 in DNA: TGTGCCAGCAGTCGTACCAGGGAAGGCTACGAGCAGTACTTC.

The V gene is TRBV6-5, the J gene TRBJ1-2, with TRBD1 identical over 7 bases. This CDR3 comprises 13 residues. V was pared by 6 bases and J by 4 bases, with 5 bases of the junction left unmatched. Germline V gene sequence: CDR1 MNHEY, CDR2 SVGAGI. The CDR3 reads CASSPGQLYGYTF. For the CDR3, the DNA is TGTGCCAGCAGCCCGGGACAGCTCTATGGCTACACCTTC.

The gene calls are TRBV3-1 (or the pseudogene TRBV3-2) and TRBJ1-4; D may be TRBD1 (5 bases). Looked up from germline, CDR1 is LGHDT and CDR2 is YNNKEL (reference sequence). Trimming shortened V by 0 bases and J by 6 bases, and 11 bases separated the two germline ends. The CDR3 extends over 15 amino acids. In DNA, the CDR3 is TGTGCCAGCAGCCAAGATCTCAGGGTTTATGAAAAACTGTTTTTT. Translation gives CASSQDLRVYEKLFF.

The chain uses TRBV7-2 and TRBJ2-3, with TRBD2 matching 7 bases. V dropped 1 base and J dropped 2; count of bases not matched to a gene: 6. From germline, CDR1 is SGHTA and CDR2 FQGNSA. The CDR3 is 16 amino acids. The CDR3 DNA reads TGTGCCAGCAGCTTAGGGGGCCGGGGGGACACAGATACGCAGTATTTT. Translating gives CASSLGGRGDTDTQYF.

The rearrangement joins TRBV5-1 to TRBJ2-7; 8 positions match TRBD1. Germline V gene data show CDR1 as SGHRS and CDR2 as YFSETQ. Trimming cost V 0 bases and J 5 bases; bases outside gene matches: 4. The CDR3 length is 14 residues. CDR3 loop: CASSLGTGGNEQYF. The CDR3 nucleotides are TGCGCCAGCAGCTTGGGCACAGGGGGTAACGAGCAGTACTTC.

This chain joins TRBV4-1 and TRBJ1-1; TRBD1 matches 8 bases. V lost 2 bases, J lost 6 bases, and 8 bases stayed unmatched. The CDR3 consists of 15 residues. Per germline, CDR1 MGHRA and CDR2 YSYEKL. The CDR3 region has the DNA TGCGCCAGCAGCCAAAATCAGGGGGCCGGCGCTGAAGCTTTCTTT. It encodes CASSQNQGAGAEAFF.

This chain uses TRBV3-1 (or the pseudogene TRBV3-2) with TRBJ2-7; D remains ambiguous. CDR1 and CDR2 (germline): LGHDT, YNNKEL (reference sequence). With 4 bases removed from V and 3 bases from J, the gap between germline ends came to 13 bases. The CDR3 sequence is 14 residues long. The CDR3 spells CASSPTLVDYEQYF. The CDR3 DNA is TGTGCCAGCAGCCCTACCTTGGTTGACTACGAGCAGTACTTC.

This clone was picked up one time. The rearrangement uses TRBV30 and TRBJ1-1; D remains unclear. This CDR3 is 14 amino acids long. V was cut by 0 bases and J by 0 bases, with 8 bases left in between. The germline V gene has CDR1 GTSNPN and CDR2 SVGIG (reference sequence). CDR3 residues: CAWSVNSMNTEAFF. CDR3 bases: TGTGCCTGGAGTGTAAACAGTATGAACACTGAAGCTTTCTTT.

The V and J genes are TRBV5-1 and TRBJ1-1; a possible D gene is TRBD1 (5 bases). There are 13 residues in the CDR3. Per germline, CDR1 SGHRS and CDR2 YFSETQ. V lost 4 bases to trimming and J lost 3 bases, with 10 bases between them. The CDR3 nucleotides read TGCGCCAGCAGCCCCAGGGTTGACACTGAAGCTTTCTTT. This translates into CASSPRVDTEAFF.

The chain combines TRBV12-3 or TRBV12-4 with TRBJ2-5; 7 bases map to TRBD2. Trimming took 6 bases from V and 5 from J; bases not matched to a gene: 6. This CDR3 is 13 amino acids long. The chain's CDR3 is CASSPGGHETQYF. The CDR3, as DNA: TGTGCCAGCAGCCCGGGAGGTCACGAGACCCAGTACTTC.

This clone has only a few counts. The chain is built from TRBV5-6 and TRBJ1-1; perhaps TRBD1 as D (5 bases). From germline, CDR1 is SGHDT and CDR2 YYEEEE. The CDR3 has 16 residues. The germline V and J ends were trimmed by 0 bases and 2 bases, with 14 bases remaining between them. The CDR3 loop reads CASSLGYLRVNTEAFF. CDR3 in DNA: TGTGCCAGCAGCTTGGGTTACCTCAGGGTTAACACTGAAGCTTTCTTT.

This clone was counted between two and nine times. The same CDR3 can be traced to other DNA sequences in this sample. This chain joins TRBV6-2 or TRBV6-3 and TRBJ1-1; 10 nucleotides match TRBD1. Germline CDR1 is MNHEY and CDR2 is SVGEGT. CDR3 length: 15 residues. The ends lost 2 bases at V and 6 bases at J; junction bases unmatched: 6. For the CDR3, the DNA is TGTGCCAGCAGTTACCCGGGACAGGGGCGGCCTGAAGCTTTCTTT. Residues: CASSYPGQGRPEAFF.

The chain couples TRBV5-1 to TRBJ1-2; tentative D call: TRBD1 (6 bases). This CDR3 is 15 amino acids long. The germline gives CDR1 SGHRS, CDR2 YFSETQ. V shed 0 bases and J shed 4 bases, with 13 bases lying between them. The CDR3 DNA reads TGCGCCAGCAGCTTGGACGGGGAAGGGGGCTATGGCTACACCTTC. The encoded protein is CASSLDGEGGYGYTF.

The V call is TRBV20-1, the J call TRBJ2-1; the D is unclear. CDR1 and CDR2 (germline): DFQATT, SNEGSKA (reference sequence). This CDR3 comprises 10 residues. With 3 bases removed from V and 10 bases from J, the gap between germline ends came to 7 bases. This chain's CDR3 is CSASSREQFF. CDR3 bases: TGCAGTGCTAGTTCTCGGGAGCAGTTCTTC.

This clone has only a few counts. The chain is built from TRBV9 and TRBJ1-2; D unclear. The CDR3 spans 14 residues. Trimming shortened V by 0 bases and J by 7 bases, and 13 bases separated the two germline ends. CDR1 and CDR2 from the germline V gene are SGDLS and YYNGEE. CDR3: CASSVVVGAGGYTF. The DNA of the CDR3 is TGTGCCAGCAGCGTAGTGGTGGGCGCGGGTGGCTACACCTTC.

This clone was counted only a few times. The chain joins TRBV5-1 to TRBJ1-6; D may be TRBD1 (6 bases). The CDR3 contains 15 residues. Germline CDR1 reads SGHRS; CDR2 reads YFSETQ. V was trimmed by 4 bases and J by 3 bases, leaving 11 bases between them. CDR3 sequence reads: CASSPWTDYNSPLHF. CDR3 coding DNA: TGCGCCAGCAGCCCGTGGACAGACTATAATTCACCCCTCCACTTT.

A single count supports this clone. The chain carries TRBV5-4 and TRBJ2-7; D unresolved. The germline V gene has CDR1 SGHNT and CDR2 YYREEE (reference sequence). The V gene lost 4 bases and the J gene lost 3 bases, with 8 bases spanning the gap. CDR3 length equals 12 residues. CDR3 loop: CASSQLGYEQYF. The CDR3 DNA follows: TGTGCCAGCAGCCAACTTGGCTACGAGCAGTACTTC.

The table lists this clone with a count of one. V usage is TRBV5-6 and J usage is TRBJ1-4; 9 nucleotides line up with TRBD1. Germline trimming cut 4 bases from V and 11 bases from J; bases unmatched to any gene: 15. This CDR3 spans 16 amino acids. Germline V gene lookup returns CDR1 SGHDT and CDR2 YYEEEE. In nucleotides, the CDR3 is TGTGCCAGCAGCCGTTCAGTGGGACAGGGTTCAGGCAAACTGTTTTTT. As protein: CASSRSVGQGSGKLFF.

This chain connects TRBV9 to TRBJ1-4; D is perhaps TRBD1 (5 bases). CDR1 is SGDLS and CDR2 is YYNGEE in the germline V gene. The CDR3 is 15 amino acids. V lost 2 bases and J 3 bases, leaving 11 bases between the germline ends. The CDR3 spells CASSVSGRANEKLFF. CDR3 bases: TGTGCCAGCAGCGTTTCAGGGAGGGCTAATGAAAAACTGTTTTTT.

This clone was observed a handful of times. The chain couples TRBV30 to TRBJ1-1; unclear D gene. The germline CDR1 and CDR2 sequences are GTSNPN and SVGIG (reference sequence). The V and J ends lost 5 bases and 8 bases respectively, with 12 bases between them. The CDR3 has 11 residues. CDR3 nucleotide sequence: TGTGCCTGGGCGCCGCGTTTAGAAGCTTTCTTT. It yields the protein CAWAPRLEAFF.

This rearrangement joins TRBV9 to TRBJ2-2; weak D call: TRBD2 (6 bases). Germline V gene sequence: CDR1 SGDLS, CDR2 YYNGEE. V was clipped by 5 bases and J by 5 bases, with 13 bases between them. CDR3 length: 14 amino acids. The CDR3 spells CASSAPAGTGELFF. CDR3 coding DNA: TGTGCCAGCAGTGCCCCTGCGGGGACCGGGGAGCTGTTTTTT.

CDR3 sequence reads: CASSLAAGVNYNEQFF. CDR3 bases: TGCGCCAGCAGCTTGGCCGCCGGGGTAAACTACAATGAGCAGTTCTTC. V is TRBV5-1 and J is TRBJ2-1, with a tentative D call TRBD2 (5 bases). The CDR3 spans 16 residues. Germline loops: CDR1 SGHRS, CDR2 YFSETQ. The V gene lost 0 bases and the J gene lost 3 bases, with 13 bases spanning the gap.